Following are 13 T cell receptor beta chains from one sample sequenced in a study of T cells in Graves' hyperthyroidism and ophthalmopathy. Amplification of TCR beta CDR3 regions was performed using RNA transcripts as template. TCR CDR3 underwent first-round RT-PCR with the HTBI primer set. TCRdb reanalysed the multiplex PCR reads using MiXCR and keeps one entry per CDR3 protein. Of around 480,000 distinct CDR3 sequences in the sample, approximately 15% were seen once. Sequencing used blood. The receptors stem from a young woman with Graves' hyperthyroidism.

This clonotype occurred many times. The J gene is TRBJ1-2, the V gene TRBV27; D is perhaps TRBD1 (5 bases). Looked up from germline, CDR1 is MNHEY and CDR2 is SMNVEV (reference sequence). There are 14 residues in the CDR3. Between the trimmed V and J ends, which lost 0 bases and 7 bases, there was a span of 12 bases. CDR3 loop: CASSLSIRVGGYTF. For the CDR3, the DNA is TGTGCCAGCAGTTTATCAATCAGGGTCGGTGGCTACACCTTC.

The sample holds many counts of this clonotype. V is TRBV11-3 and J is TRBJ2-3; 7 nucleotides agree with TRBD1. The junction had 9 bases not matched to a gene; V was cut back by 1 base and J by 2 bases. The germline V gene has CDR1 SGHNT and CDR2 YENEEA. The CDR3 spans 17 residues. This chain's CDR3 is CASSLGGRGQVTDTQYF. CDR3 DNA sequence: TGTGCCAGCAGCTTAGGCGGTCGCGGACAGGTCACAGATACGCAGTATTTT.

The chain joins TRBV7-2 to TRBJ2-7, with 10 bases that match TRBD1. Germline V CDR1 and CDR2: SGHTA, FQGNSA. V was clipped by 5 bases and J by 6 bases; unmatched bases: 4. The CDR3 sequence is 13 residues long. CDR3 in DNA: TGTGCCAGCAGCCGGGGACAGGGGACCGAGCAGTACGTC. It codes for CASSRGQGTEQYV.

This clonotype has a count of ten or more. V and J are TRBV19 and TRBJ2-1; 9 nucleotides line up with TRBD2. Trimming at V came to 5 bases and at J to 1 base, leaving 3 bases not matched to a gene. This CDR3 comprises 15 residues. CDR1 is LNHDA, CDR2 SQIVND, per germline (reference sequence). This CDR3 reads CASSVSGSSYNEQFF. The CDR3 nucleotides are TGTGCCAGTAGTGTTAGCGGGAGTTCCTACAATGAGCAGTTCTTC.

This clonotype was found many times. The J gene is TRBJ2-2, the V gene TRBV19; perhaps TRBD1 as D (6 bases). The CDR3 is 14 residues long. Per the germline V gene, CDR1 is LNHDA and CDR2 is SQIVND (reference sequence). The V end was cut by 9 bases, the J end by 0 bases, with 11 bases between. The CDR3 reads CASRTVSNTGELFF. For the CDR3, the DNA is TGTGCCAGCCGGACAGTATCGAACACCGGGGAGCTGTTTTTT. The variable domain in full, with the rest retrieved from reference TRBV19 and TRBJ2-2, is DGGITQSPKYLFRKEGQNVTLSCEQNLNHDAMYWYRQDPGQGLRLIYYSQIVNDFQKGDIAEGYSVSREKKESFPLTVTSAQKNPTAFYLCASRTVSNTGELFFGEGSRLTVL.

This clonotype was counted many times. CDR3: CSATRGPTYGYTF. The CDR3 DNA sequence: TGCAGTGCCACTAGGGGTCCGACGTATGGCTACACCTTC. The rearrangement joins TRBV20-1 to TRBJ1-2; a possible D gene is TRBD1 (5 bases). The CDR3 consists of 13 residues. V lost 6 bases and J lost 5, with 16 bases in between. The germline gives CDR1 DFQATT, CDR2 SNEGSKA (reference sequence).

The gene calls are TRBV7-3 and TRBJ2-2; D is uncertain. There are 13 residues in the CDR3. Germline lookup yields CDR1 SGHTA and CDR2 FQGTGA. Deletions cut 2 bases from V and 5 bases from J, with 6 bases between. The CDR3 DNA reads as TGTGCCAGCAGCTTAGGAATGACCGGGGAGCTGTTTTTT. Amino acids: CASSLGMTGELFF.

This clonotype was observed a handful of times. The chain recombines TRBV9 with TRBJ2-2, with D possibly being TRBD2 (5 bases). The CDR3 has 15 residues. V lost 0 bases and J 6 bases, leaving 12 bases between the germline ends. The germline V gene has CDR1 SGDLS and CDR2 YYNGEE. CDR3 bases: TGTGCCAGCAGCGTAGCTACGGGGAGCCCCGGGGAGCTGTTTTTT. This sequence encodes CASSVATGSPGELFF.

A remark on this clonotype: With a much larger clone just one base away, this may be a read error. The chain uses TRBV7-9 and TRBJ2-1; 7 nucleotides match TRBD2. The CDR3 has 16 amino acids. Germline V gene data show CDR1 as SEHNR and CDR2 as FQNEAQ (reference sequence). The CDR3 coding sequence is TGTGCCAGCAGCCCTACGACTAGCAGCCCCTACAATGAGCGGTTCTTC. The encoded protein is CASSPTTSSPYNERFF.

The chain couples TRBV14 to TRBJ2-4; D possibly corresponds to TRBD2 (5 bases). Looked up from germline, CDR1 is SGHDN and CDR2 is FVKESK. V was clipped by 4 bases and J by 10 bases, with 14 bases between them. CDR3 size: 13 residues. DNA of the CDR3: TGTGCCAGCAGCCCCCGGGGTCAAGGGATTCAGTACTTC. Translation: CASSPRGQGIQYF.

This clonotype was recorded many times. The chain is built from TRBV5-1 and TRBJ1-2; 9 nucleotides agree with TRBD1. This CDR3 region has 15 residues. From germline, CDR1 is SGHRS and CDR2 YFSETQ. The V and J ends lost 1 base and 4 bases, in that order; junction bases with no gene match: 5. The CDR3, as DNA: TGCGCCAGCAGCTTGCAAACAGGGGGCCTCTATGGCTACACCTTC. Protein: CASSLQTGGLYGYTF.

The table lists this clonotype with many counts. This chain links TRBV6-1 with TRBJ2-5, with TRBD2 matching 11 bases. The CDR3 contains 17 residues. In germline, CDR1 is MNHNS, CDR2 SASEGT. With 7 bases clipped from V and 2 bases from J, the junction kept 12 bases outside the gene matches. This CDR3 is CASTRTSGSSRQETQYF. DNA of the CDR3: TGTGCCAGCACCAGAACTAGCGGGAGTTCACGACAAGAGACCCAGTACTTC.

Worth noting for this clonotype: A read error may produce the germline difference seen at one junction end. The gene calls are TRBV11-3 and TRBJ2-1; D perhaps matches TRBD2 (5 bases). This CDR3 contains 13 residues. Looked up from germline, CDR1 is SGHNT and CDR2 is YENEEA. This chain's CDR3 is CASSPRGGDEHFF. DNA of the CDR3: TGTGCCAGCAGTCCACGTGGAGGCGATGAGCACTTCTTC. Together with reference TRBV11-3 and TRBJ2-1, the CDR3 gives the full variable domain: EAGVVQSPRYKIIEKKQPVAFWCNPISGHNTLYWYLQNLGQGPELLIRYENEEAVDDSQLPKDRFSAERLKGVDSTLKIQPAELGDSAVYLCASSPRGGDEHFFGPGTRLTVL.